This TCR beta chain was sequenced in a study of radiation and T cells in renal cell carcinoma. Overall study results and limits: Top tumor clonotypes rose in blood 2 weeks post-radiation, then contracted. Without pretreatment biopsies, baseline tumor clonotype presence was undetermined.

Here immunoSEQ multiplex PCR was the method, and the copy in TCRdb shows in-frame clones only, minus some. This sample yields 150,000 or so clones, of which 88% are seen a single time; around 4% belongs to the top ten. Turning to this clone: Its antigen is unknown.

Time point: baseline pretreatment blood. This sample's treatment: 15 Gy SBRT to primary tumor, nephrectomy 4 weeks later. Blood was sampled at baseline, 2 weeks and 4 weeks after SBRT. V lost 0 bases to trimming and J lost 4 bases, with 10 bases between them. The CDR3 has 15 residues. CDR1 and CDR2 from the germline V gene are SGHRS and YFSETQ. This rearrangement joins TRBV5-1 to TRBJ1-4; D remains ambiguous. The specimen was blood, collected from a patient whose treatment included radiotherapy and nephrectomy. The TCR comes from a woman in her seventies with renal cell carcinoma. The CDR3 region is CASSLAAAHNEKLFF. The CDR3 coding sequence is TGCGCCAGCAGCTTGGCTGCAGCCCATAATGAAAAACTGTTTTTT.